Given below is one T cell receptor beta chain in context. Antigen: not known. Amplification used 60 Vbeta primers and 13 Jbeta primers. The method was immunoSEQ multiplex PCR; TCRdb's version includes in-frame clones alone and lacks a portion of them. In the table there are 55,000 to 65,000 clones, roughly 80% of which are singletons. This entry belongs to a study of cytomegalovirus exposure and HLA in healthy donors. General study findings and limits: A later analysis found common viral pathogens apparently linked to several of the most significant clusters. Most likely, a cluster of highly shared sequence variants arose as a sequencing artifact. Some V segments could not be told apart, so they were left out, TRBV6-2 and TRBV6-3 among them. Confirmation was obtained in vitro that three CMV-associated chains are specific for CMV antigens.

Germline V gene lookup returns CDR1 MNHNS and CDR2 SASEGT. CDR3 size: 14 residues. Trimming at V came to 2 bases and at J to 4 bases, leaving 3 bases not matched to a gene. The source of this sequence is a woman aged 35 to 49 in good health and CMV-seronegative. The chain carries TRBV6-1 and TRBJ2-7; 9 nucleotides line up with TRBD1. The specimen sequenced was PBMCs. Here the CDR3 reads CASSERTGVYEQYF. The CDR3 DNA is TGTGCCAGCAGTGAACGGACAGGGGTTTACGAGCAGTACTTC.